The rows below give T cell receptor beta chains drawn from one sample of a study of cytomegalovirus exposure and HLA in healthy donors. Assay: immunoSEQ multiplex PCR; the TCRdb copy retains only in-frame clones and omits some. The sample includes a few hundred thousand clones, about nine tenths of them seen just once. The specimen was PBMCs. The receptors were sampled from a girl aged 2 to 10 in good health and CMV-seronegative. Each CDR3 is given with its conserved first and last residue. The D gene is left open where the match is weak. For some rows the clone size is stated as once, few or many, or as a class when expanded; others skip it.

TRBV6-4	TRBD2	TRBJ2-3	.	CASSDYGGSTDTQYF	TGTGCCAGCAGTGACTACGGGGGGAGCACAGATACGCAGTATTTT
TRBV6-5	TRBD1	TRBJ1-1	.	CASRGTGMNTEAFF	TGTGCCAGCAGGGGGACAGGGATGAACACTGAAGCTTTCTTT
TRBV7-9	.	TRBJ1-1	once	CASSQVSGNTEAFF	TGTGCCAGCAGTCAAGTCTCAGGGAACACTGAAGCTTTCTTT
TRBV5-1	.	TRBJ2-5	.	CASSFTGSQETQYF	TGCGCCAGCAGCTTTACGGGAAGTCAAGAGACCCAGTACTTC
TRBV10-2	.	TRBJ2-5	.	CAGSERWDTQETQYF	TGCGCCGGCAGTGAGAGGTGGGACACACAAGAGACCCAGTACTTC
TRBV6-1	.	TRBJ1-5	.	CASSEGGGNQPQHF	TGTGCCAGCAGTGAAGGTGGAGGCAATCAGCCCCAGCATTTT
TRBV5-1	TRBD1	TRBJ2-5	.	CASSLAPGQQETQYF	TGCGCCAGCAGCTTGGCCCCGGGACAGCAAGAGACCCAGTACTTC
TRBV7-9	.	TRBJ2-1	.	CSSSLRSDEQFF	TGTTCCAGCAGCTTAAGGAGCGATGAGCAGTTCTTC
TRBV6-6	.	TRBJ2-4	.	CASSYVRQYSTQYF	TGTGCCAGCAGTTACGTGCGACAGTATAGTACTCAGTACTTC
TRBV11-2	TRBD2	TRBJ2-3	.	CASSLRGGSDTQYF	TGTGCCAGCAGCTTACGGGGAGGGTCGGATACGCAGTATTTT
TRBV30	.	TRBJ2-3	.	CAWRDTHTDTQYF	TGTGCCTGGCGGGACACACACACAGATACGCAGTATTTT
TRBV5-4	.	TRBJ1-1	few	CASSLAWRNTEAFF	TGTGCCAGCAGCTTGGCTTGGAGGAACACTGAAGCTTTCTTT
TRBV2	TRBD1	TRBJ1-1	.	CASSARQGASEAFF	TGTGCCAGCAGTGCGCGACAGGGGGCCTCGGAAGCTTTCTTT
TRBV2	TRBD2	TRBJ2-1	.	CASSDNGRGQFF	TGTGCCAGCAGTGATAATGGGAGGGGGCAGTTCTTC
TRBV9	.	TRBJ2-3	.	CASSVDVRTDTQYF	TGTGCCAGCAGCGTAGACGTCAGGACAGATACGCAGTATTTT
TRBV27	.	TRBJ2-1	.	CASSSAVMARNEQFF	TGTGCCAGCAGTTCAGCGGTTATGGCGCGCAATGAGCAGTTCTTC